These 29 T cell receptor beta chains were all obtained from the same sample, sequenced in a study of T cell responses to AZD1222 COVID-19 vaccine. Clones were read by immunoSEQ multiplex PCR, and TCRdb kept only the in-frame ones, dropping some. The profile covers 95,000 to 150,000 clones, with around nine tenths appearing a single time and approximately 10% taken by the ten largest. The starting material was peripheral blood, obtained on day 0 of MenACWY control vaccination. These receptors all stem from an adult in good health.

The gene calls are TRBV6-4 and TRBJ2-1; D not resolved. Germline-derived CDR1 and CDR2 are MRHNA and SNTAGT. This CDR3 has 13 residues. V was clipped by 6 bases and J by 6 bases, with 12 bases between them. The CDR3, as DNA: TGTGCCAGCAGCAATTTACACGGCAATGAGCAGTTCTTC. This sequence encodes CASSNLHGNEQFF.

The chain employs TRBV19 and TRBJ2-7, with 10 bases aligning to TRBD2. CDR3 length equals 18 residues. V was clipped by 6 bases and J by 1 base; unmatched bases: 15. Germline V gene data show CDR1 as LNHDA and CDR2 as SQIVND (reference sequence). CDR3 DNA sequence: TGTGCCAGTAGGCCGGGTGGGCTAGCGGGAGAGGGATCCTACGAGCAGTACTTC. Translating gives CASRPGGLAGEGSYEQYF.

This sequence joins TRBV11-2 and TRBJ2-3; TRBD2 aligns across 13 bases. V was clipped by 5 bases and J by 5 bases; unmatched bases: 7. The CDR3 loop spans 16 amino acids. The germline CDR1 and CDR2 sequences are SGHAT and FQNNGV. The CDR3 reads CASSPGLAGIKDTQYF. The CDR3 nucleotides are TGTGCCAGCAGCCCGGGACTAGCGGGAATTAAAGATACGCAGTATTTT.

The chain has TRBV7-8 and TRBJ2-7; TRBD1 is a possible D gene (6 bases). The CDR3 sequence is 16 residues long. Germline V CDR1 and CDR2: SGHVS, FQNEAQ. The ends were cut back, 1 base at V and 3 bases at J, with 16 bases in the middle. CDR3 amino acids: CASSLGVRGGYYEQYF. The CDR3 DNA sequence: TGTGCCAGCAGCTTAGGAGTGAGAGGGGGATACTACGAGCAGTACTTC.

The chain has TRBV6-5 and TRBJ1-1; D gene unclear. V was cut by 6 bases and J by 2 bases, with 10 bases left in between. This CDR3 has 13 amino acids. Germline CDR1 is MNHEY and CDR2 is SVGAGI. CDR3 bases: TGTGCCAGCAGCTACGAGGCTAACACTGAAGCTTTCTTT. Its protein product is CASSYEANTEAFF.

This clone has more than one count but fewer than ten. CDR3 amino acids: CASSPPGKEAFF. CDR3 in DNA: TGTGCCAGCAGCCCCCCCGGGAAGGAAGCTTTCTTT. V gene TRBV9 combines with J gene TRBJ1-1; D is unclear. V lost 4 bases and J lost 8, with 12 bases in between. Germline CDR1 SGDLS, CDR2 YYNGEE. The CDR3 has 12 residues.

The chain carries TRBV6-4 and TRBJ2-1; TRBD2 is a possible D gene (7 bases). The CDR3 is made up of 16 amino acids. The V gene lost 6 bases and the J gene lost 4 bases, with 19 bases spanning the gap. Per the germline V gene, CDR1 is MRHNA and CDR2 is SNTAGT. The CDR3 DNA follows: TGTGCCAGCAGCTTGGAGGGGGGGCAACCTTACAATGAGCAGTTCTTC. Protein: CASSLEGGQPYNEQFF.

The chain couples TRBV29-1 to TRBJ1-2, with 8 bases fitting TRBD1. The V gene end was trimmed by 7 bases and the J gene end by 4 bases; junction bases not matched to a gene: 5. CDR1 SQVTM and CDR2 ANQGSEA come from the germline V gene. The CDR3 runs to 12 residues. CDR3 residues: CSGIQGGYGYTF. CDR3 nucleotide sequence: TGCAGCGGGATACAGGGGGGCTATGGCTACACCTTC.

The gene calls are TRBV7-2 and TRBJ2-7; D assignment may be TRBD1 or TRBD2 (5 bases each). V dropped 1 base and J dropped 0 bases, with 13 bases sitting between them. The CDR3 has 16 amino acids. In germline, CDR1 is SGHTA, CDR2 FQGNSA. CDR3 nucleotide sequence: TGTGCCAGCAGCTTAGACCCCGGGACGGGCTCCTACGAGCAGTACTTC. Its translation is CASSLDPGTGSYEQYF.

The chain links TRBV4-2 to TRBJ2-4; 9 nucleotides align to TRBD1. The ends lost 1 base at V and 5 bases at J; junction bases unmatched: 12. Germline loops: CDR1 LGHNA, CDR2 YNFKEQ. This CDR3 comprises 18 residues. For the CDR3, the DNA is TGTGCCAGCAGCCAAGTATCCCTGGGACAGGGTACGCAAAACATTCAGTACTTC. Translated: CASSQVSLGQGTQNIQYF.

CDR3 bases: TGTGCCAGCAGCTTGAAGGGATACTACGAGCAGTACTTC. It is translated as CASSLKGYYEQYF. This sequence joins TRBV5-6 and TRBJ2-7; D uncertain. Trimming left V 1 base short and J 3 bases short, with 8 bases between. Per the germline V gene, CDR1 is SGHDT and CDR2 is YYEEEE. The CDR3 consists of 13 residues.

The chain combines TRBV3-1 (or the pseudogene TRBV3-2) with TRBJ1-3; perhaps TRBD1 as D (5 bases). Germline CDR1 is LGHDT and CDR2 is YNNKEL (reference sequence). V shed 4 bases and J shed 1 base, with 11 bases lying between them. The CDR3 has 15 residues. The CDR3: CASSLNRQSGNTIYF. The CDR3 nucleotides read TGTGCCAGCAGCCTAAACAGGCAATCTGGAAACACCATATATTTT.

The chain carries TRBV7-2 and TRBJ2-5; the D is unclear. The CDR3 runs 11 residues. The V gene lost 6 bases and the J gene lost 5 bases, with 7 bases spanning the gap. Germline-derived CDR1 and CDR2 are SGHTA and FQGNSA. The CDR3 nucleotides read TGTGCCAGCAGGTTCGGGGAGACCCAGTACTTC. Its protein is CASRFGETQYF.

The gene calls are TRBV3-1 (or the pseudogene TRBV3-2) and TRBJ1-6; TRBD1 agrees at 12 bases. Germline V gene sequence: CDR1 LGHDT, CDR2 YNNKEL (reference sequence). The length of the CDR3 is 14 residues. Losses at the gene ends were 7 bases for V and 7 bases for J; bases not matched to a gene: 2. The CDR3 reads CASTGTGGNSPLHF. CDR3 nucleotides: TGTGCCAGCACCGGGACAGGGGGCAATTCACCCCTCCACTTT.

This chain joins TRBV7-9 and TRBJ1-1; the D is unclear. There are 15 residues in the CDR3. The ends were cut back, 3 bases at V and 1 base at J, with 12 bases in the middle. Germline CDR1 SEHNR, CDR2 FQNEAQ (reference sequence). The CDR3 bases are TGTGCCAGCAGCTTCAGACCCAGTACGAACACTGAAGCTTTCTTT. This encodes CASSFRPSTNTEAFF.

The chain uses TRBV30 and TRBJ1-2; D is ambiguous. V shed 1 base and J shed 2 bases, with 5 bases lying between them. CDR1 is GTSNPN, CDR2 SVGIG, per germline (reference sequence). The CDR3 totals 12 residues. The CDR3 sequence is CAWSANNYGYTF. The CDR3 coding sequence is TGTGCCTGGAGTGCCAACAACTATGGCTACACCTTC.

This clone was picked up a small number of times. For the CDR3, the DNA is TGTGCCAGCAGCTTAGTTGGCCTCGGGACACTGAACACTGAAGCTTTCTTT. This encodes CASSLVGLGTLNTEAFF. This chain links TRBV7-8 with TRBJ1-1; possible D gene TRBD1, 6 bases. This CDR3 contains 17 residues. CDR1 is SGHVS, CDR2 FQNEAQ, per germline. Trimming removed 1 base at V and 0 bases at J, with 15 bases between. Supplemented by reference TRBV7-8 and TRBJ1-1, the full variable domain reads GAGVSQSPRYKVAKRGQDVALRCDPISGHVSLFWYQQALGQGPEFLTYFQNEAQLDKSGLPSDRFFAERPEGSVSTLKIQRTQQEDSAVYLCASSLVGLGTLNTEAFFGQGTRLTVV.

The rearrangement joins TRBV7-9 to TRBJ2-2; perhaps TRBD1 as D (5 bases). Per the germline V gene, CDR1 is SEHNR and CDR2 is FQNEAQ (reference sequence). The V and J ends lost 2 bases and 1 base respectively, with 8 bases between them. The CDR3 is made up of 15 amino acids. The CDR3 sequence: CASSLRQRNTGELFF. In DNA, the CDR3 is TGTGCCAGCAGCTTACGACAGAGGAACACCGGGGAGCTGTTTTTT.

This rearrangement joins TRBV29-1 to TRBJ1-1, with a weak D call TRBD1 (5 bases). Germline V gives CDR1 SQVTM, CDR2 ANQGSEA. There are 14 residues in the CDR3. Trimming left V 7 bases short and J 2 bases short, with 17 bases between. CDR3 residues: CSATVTAINTEAFF. In nucleotides, the CDR3 is TGCAGCGCTACCGTGACAGCCATAAACACTGAAGCTTTCTTT.

This chain links TRBV9 with TRBJ2-7, with 9 bases aligning to TRBD2. Per the germline V gene, CDR1 is SGDLS and CDR2 is YYNGEE. The length of the CDR3 is 14 residues. The V and J ends lost 0 bases and 5 bases, in that order; junction bases with no gene match: 3. The DNA of the CDR3 is TGTGCCAGCAGCGTAGATAGCGGGAGCAACGAGCAGTACTTC. Translated: CASSVDSGSNEQYF.

The chain couples TRBV27 to TRBJ2-7; TRBD1 aligns across 7 bases. Losses at the gene ends were 2 bases for V and 4 bases for J; bases not matched to a gene: 11. The germline V gene has CDR1 MNHEY and CDR2 SMNVEV (reference sequence). The CDR3 runs 16 residues. In DNA form, the CDR3 reads TGTGCCAGCAGTTTAAGGGGGTCGACAGGGACATACGAGCAGTACTTC. Translating it yields CASSLRGSTGTYEQYF.

Of note for this clone: Given a far larger clone just one base away, this is likely a sequencing read error. The chain couples TRBV7-9 to TRBJ1-1; the D is unclear. Germline V lookup: CDR1 SEHNR, CDR2 FQNEAQ (reference sequence). The CDR3 extends over 11 amino acids. V was clipped by 3 bases and J by 4 bases, with 3 bases between them. CDR3 region: CASSLGTEAFF. The CDR3 DNA sequence: TGTGCCAGCAGCTTGGGCACTGAAGCTTTCTTT.

The chain combines TRBV11-3 with TRBJ2-1, with TRBD2 matching over 8 bases. Trimming removed 3 bases from V and 0 bases from J; junction bases left unmatched: 4. The CDR3 is made up of 16 amino acids. The germline gives CDR1 SGHNT, CDR2 YENEEA. DNA for the CDR3: TGTGCCAGCAGCTTTCAGGCGGGAGGCTCCTACAATGAGCAGTTCTTC. Translating gives CASSFQAGGSYNEQFF.

The J gene is TRBJ2-7, the V gene TRBV11-3, with a tentative D call TRBD2 (6 bases). Trimming left V 3 bases short and J 3 bases short, with 15 bases between. The CDR3 contains 15 residues. Germline lookup yields CDR1 SGHNT and CDR2 YENEEA. The CDR3 DNA reads as TGTGCCAGCAGCTTTGGCGCGGGGAGTTTCTACGAGCAGTACTTC. This gives the protein CASSFGAGSFYEQYF.

This chain joins TRBV5-1 and TRBJ2-3; no clear D. The CDR3 runs 14 residues. Germline V gene lookup returns CDR1 SGHRS and CDR2 YFSETQ. V shed 2 bases and J shed 1 base, with 8 bases lying between them. In DNA form, the CDR3 reads TGCGCCAGCAGCTTCGCAGGAGGCACAGATACGCAGTATTTT. Translated: CASSFAGGTDTQYF.

The chain links TRBV3-1 (or the pseudogene TRBV3-2) to TRBJ2-1, with D tentatively TRBD2 (7 bases). The CDR3 length is 16 residues. CDR1 and CDR2 (germline): LGHDT, YNNKEL (reference sequence). V dropped 2 bases and J dropped 4 bases, with 15 bases sitting between them. In nucleotides, the CDR3 is TGTGCCAGCAGCCAATCGAGGGGGGGTCCTTACAATGAGCAGTTCTTC. Translating it yields CASSQSRGGPYNEQFF.

The rearrangement joins TRBV9 to TRBJ2-2, with 14 bases identical to TRBD2. Unmatched junction bases numbered 3, after V lost 4 bases and J lost 7 bases. The V gene's germline CDR1 is SGDLS and CDR2 YYNGEE. This CDR3 is 15 amino acids long. The CDR3 spells CASSSTSGRGGELFF. Here the CDR3 DNA reads TGTGCCAGCAGCTCGACTAGCGGGAGGGGCGGGGAGCTGTTTTTT.

The DNA of the CDR3 is TGTGCCAGCAGACGGGACAGGTATAGCAATCAGCCCCAGCATTTT. Its protein is CASRRDRYSNQPQHF. The chain employs TRBV6-5 and TRBJ1-5, with 8 positions matching TRBD1. Trimming at V came to 6 bases and at J to 0 bases, leaving 4 bases not matched to a gene. The CDR3 length is 15 residues. The germline gives CDR1 MNHEY, CDR2 SVGAGI.

This chain uses TRBV6-6 with TRBJ2-3; 10 bases are a match to TRBD2. The trim removed 7 bases at V and 7 bases at J, leaving 14 bases unmatched. The CDR3 contains 16 residues. Looked up from germline, CDR1 is MNHNY and CDR2 is SVGAGI (reference sequence). CDR3 DNA: TGTGCCAGCACCCCAGGAGGAGCGGGAGGGCCTAATACGCAGTATTTT. Its protein is CASTPGGAGGPNTQYF.